The sequence of this T cell receptor (beta chain) was determined in a study of blood T cell repertoires in COVID-19. Looking at the study overall: COVID-19 samples from acute and convalescent phases originated in the United States, Italy and Spain. T cells, B-cell-depleted T cells, or PBMCs supplied cDNA or gDNA.

Germline CDR1 is MDHEN and CDR2 is SYDVKM. The CDR3 is made up of 15 amino acids. Trimming took 3 bases from V and 4 from J; bases not matched to a gene: 7. In the original processing: Amplification with reference gene primers provided the estimates of nucleated cell counts. The assay was immunoSEQ multiplex PCR, and TCRdb's table has in-frame clones only and misses some. D and trimming come from the DNA, and the V and J calls and clone size come from that table. In the table there are about 240,000 clones, about 86% of which are singletons. Sequenced: peripheral blood. This chain joins TRBV28 and TRBJ2-7; 9 bases are a match to TRBD2. This TCR was sampled from a man in his sixties with acute or convalescent COVID-19. The CDR3 loop reads CASSFALAGLYEQYF. The CDR3 bases are TGTGCCAGCAGTTTCGCGCTAGCGGGACTTTACGAGCAGTACTTC.